This TCR beta chain was observed in a study of somatic mutations in cytotoxic T cells in rheumatoid arthritis. Study overall: Sorted by flow to nearly 100% purity were some V beta antibody-stained T-cell populations, including V beta1+ cells sequenced for TCRB. Study conclusions and caveats: About an eighth of the 65 patients had a largest CD8+ clone above 20% of CD8+ cells. Between rheumatoid arthritis patients and age-matched healthy controls, CD8+ T-cell clonality showed no significant difference. Antigenic targets recognized by the expanded CD8+ clones remained undetermined.

Per the germline V gene, CDR1 is MNHEY and CDR2 is SMNVEV (reference sequence). The CDR3 loop spans 14 amino acids. V shed 5 bases and J 8 bases; nucleotides not matched to a gene: 5. This clone showed up just a few times. Its antigen is not known. The protocol was immunoSEQ multiplex PCR, while the TCRdb copy is restricted to in-frame clones and leaves out a portion. Of approximately 18,000 clones detected, approximately 80% appear once; the ten largest clones hold 10%. V and J are TRBV27 and TRBJ1-4; 10 bases are shared with TRBD1. This receptor was identified in an adult with rheumatoid arthritis. Sequencing was done on a sample of CD8+ T cells sorted from blood. CDR3 nucleotide sequence: TGTGCCAGCAGTGCGACAGGGGGCTTGGAAAAACTGTTTTTT. This gives the protein CASSATGGLEKLFF. The whole variable domain, filled in from reference TRBV27 and TRBJ1-4, reads EAQVTQNPRYLITVTGKKLTVTCSQNMNHEYMSWYRQDPGLGLRQIYYSMNVEVTDKGDVPEGYKVSRKEKRNFPLILESPSPNQTSLYFCASSATGGLEKLFFGSGTQLSVL.